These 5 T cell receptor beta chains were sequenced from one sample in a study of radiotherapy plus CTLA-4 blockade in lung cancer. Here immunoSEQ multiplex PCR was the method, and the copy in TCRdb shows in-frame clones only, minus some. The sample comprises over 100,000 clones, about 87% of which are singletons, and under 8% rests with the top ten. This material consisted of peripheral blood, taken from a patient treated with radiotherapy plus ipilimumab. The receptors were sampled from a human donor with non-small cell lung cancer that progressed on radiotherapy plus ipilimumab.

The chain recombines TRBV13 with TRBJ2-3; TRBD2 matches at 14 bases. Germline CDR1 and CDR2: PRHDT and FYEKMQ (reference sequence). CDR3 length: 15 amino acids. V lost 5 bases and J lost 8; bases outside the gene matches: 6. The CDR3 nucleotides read TGTGCCAGCAGCGCAAGACTAGCGGGAGGGAGTACGCAGTATTTT. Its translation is CASSARLAGGSTQYF.

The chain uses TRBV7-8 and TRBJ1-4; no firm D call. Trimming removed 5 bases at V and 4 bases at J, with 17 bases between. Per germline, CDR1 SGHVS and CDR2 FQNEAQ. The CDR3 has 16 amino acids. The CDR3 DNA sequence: TGTGCCAGCAGCCCCTTTGGGAGGCCGGGTAATGAAAAACTGTTTTTT. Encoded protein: CASSPFGRPGNEKLFF. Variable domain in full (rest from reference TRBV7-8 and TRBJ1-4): GAGVSQSPRYKVAKRGQDVALRCDPISGHVSLFWYQQALGQGPEFLTYFQNEAQLDKSGLPSDRFFAERPEGSVSTLKIQRTQQEDSAVYLCASSPFGRPGNEKLFFGSGTQLSVL.

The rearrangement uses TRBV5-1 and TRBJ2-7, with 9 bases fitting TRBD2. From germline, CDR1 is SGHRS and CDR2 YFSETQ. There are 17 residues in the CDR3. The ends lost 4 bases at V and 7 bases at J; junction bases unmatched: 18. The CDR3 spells CASSELPEIAGAREQYF. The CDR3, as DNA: TGCGCCAGCAGCGAACTACCTGAAATAGCGGGAGCGCGGGAGCAGTACTTC.

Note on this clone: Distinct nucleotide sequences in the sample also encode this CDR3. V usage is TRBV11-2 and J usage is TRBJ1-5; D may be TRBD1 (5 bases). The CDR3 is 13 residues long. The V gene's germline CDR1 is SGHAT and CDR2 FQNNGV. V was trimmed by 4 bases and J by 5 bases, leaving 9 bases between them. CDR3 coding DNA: TGTGCCAGCAGCTCCGGGACGGATCAGCCCCAGCATTTT. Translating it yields CASSSGTDQPQHF.

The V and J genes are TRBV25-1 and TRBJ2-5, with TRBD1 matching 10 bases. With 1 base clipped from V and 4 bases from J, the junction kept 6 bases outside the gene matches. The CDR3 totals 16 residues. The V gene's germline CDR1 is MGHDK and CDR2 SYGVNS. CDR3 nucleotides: TGTGCCAGCAGTGAATCCCGACAGGGGGCGGGAGAGACCCAGTACTTC. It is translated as CASSESRQGAGETQYF.